These T cell receptor beta chains were read from a single sample in a study of tumor-infiltrating lymphocytes in primary liver carcinoma. TCRdb re-analysed the multiplex PCR reads in MiXCR, keeping a single row per CDR3 protein. The sample lists fewer than 350,000 distinct CDR3 sequences, less than 75% occurring once. Input material: peripheral blood. These receptors came from a man between 40 and 49 years old with primary liver carcinoma and hepatitis B virus infection. Each CDR3 is given with its conserved first and last residue. A D gene is named only where the DNA matches it firmly. Only part of the rows carry a size: once, few, many, or a class if the clone is expanded.

cdr3_length,clone_size,j_call,d_call,v_call,cdr3_nt,cdr3_aa
15,.,TRBJ2-1,.,TRBV7-2,TGTGCCAGCAGCTCCACTCCTCGCTCCTACAATGAGCAGTTCTTC,CASSSTPRSYNEQFF
11,.,TRBJ1-4,.,TRBV2,TGTGCCAGCTATGGCGGTGAAAAACTGTTTTTT,CASYGGEKLFF
12,.,TRBJ2-1,.,TRBV29-1,TGCAGCGTCCCTAGTTGGAGTCTTGAGCAGTTCTTC,CSVPSWSLEQFF
13,.,TRBJ1-3,.,TRBV12-3/TRBV12-4,TGTGCGAGCAGTCCCCACTCTGGAGACACCATATATTTT,CASSPHSGDTIYF
16,.,TRBJ1-3,TRBD1,TRBV14,TGTGCCAGCAACCATCTCGAACAGGGGAGTGGAAACACCATATATTTC,CASNHLEQGSGNTIYF
13,many,TRBJ2-1,TRBD1,TRBV6-6,TGTGCCAGCAGTTACTTGGTCGGGACAGACGAGTTCTTC,CASSYLVGTDEFF
12,many,TRBJ1-2,.,TRBV6-1,TGTGCCAGCAGCTCGGACAGCGGGGGCTACACCTTC,CASSSDSGGYTF
14,.,TRBJ2-5,TRBD2,TRBV20-1,TGCAGTGCTAGAGTCCCTGCGGGAGAACAGACCCAGTACTTC,CSARVPAGEQTQYF
14,many,TRBJ1-1,.,TRBV12-3/TRBV12-4,TGTGCCAGCACCCCATTCGGGGGTGACACTGAAGCTTTCTTT,CASTPFGGDTEAFF
13,many,TRBJ2-3,.,TRBV14,TGTGCCAGCAGCCGAAGCGGGACAGATACGCAGTATTTT,CASSRSGTDTQYF
14,.,TRBJ2-2,.,TRBV7-8,TGTGCCAGCAGCTTATTGACGGGCACCGGGGAGCCGTTTTTT,CASSLLTGTGEPFF
19,.,TRBJ2-1,.,TRBV11-3,TGTGCCAGCAGCTTAGGGCGGCAGGATACTCGGGGGTCCTACAATGAGCAGTTCTTC,CASSLGRQDTRGSYNEQFF
16,.,TRBJ2-1,TRBD1,TRBV7-3,TGTGCCAGCAGCTCTGCAGGACAGGGGAACGGGGAGGAGCAGTTCTTC,CASSSAGQGNGEEQFF
13,.,TRBJ2-7,TRBD2,TRBV6-1,TGTGCCAGCCTACCCCGCGGGGGAAACGAGCAGTACTTC,CASLPRGGNEQYF
16,.,TRBJ2-6,.,TRBV5-5,TGTGCCAGCAGCTTGGTGCAGCTCTCTGGGGCCAACGTCCTGACTTTC,CASSLVQLSGANVLTF
14,few,TRBJ2-3,.,TRBV10-2,TGCGCCAGCAATTTTATAGGGGAACGGGATACGCAGTATTTT,CASNFIGERDTQYF
15,.,TRBJ2-1,.,TRBV11-2,TGTATCAGCAGCTTAGTAGGGGGTAGAAACAATGAGCAGTTCTTC,CISSLVGGRNNEQFF
13,few,TRBJ2-1,.,TRBV6-2/TRBV6-3,TGTGCCAGCAGTCCAGACCGATACAATGAGCAGTTCTTC,CASSPDRYNEQFF
14,many,TRBJ2-2,TRBD1,TRBV6-5,TGTGCCAGCAGTATGGGGACAGACACCGGGGAGCTGTTTTTT,CASSMGTDTGELFF
14,.,TRBJ2-7,.,TRBV7-9,TGTGCCATCAGCTTAACGGACGGATCCTACGAGCAGTACTTC,CAISLTDGSYEQYF
13,.,TRBJ2-1,.,TRBV11-1,TGTGCCAGCGGCTCAAGATCGCTCGGTGAGCAGCTCTTC,CASGSRSLGEQLF
14,many,TRBJ1-2,.,TRBV6-1,TGTGCCAGCAGCCCGCAGGGGAATAGCTATGGCTACACCTTC,CASSPQGNSYGYTF
12,many,TRBJ2-7,.,TRBV12-3/TRBV12-4,TGTGCCAGCAGTTTAGAAGTAGGCGAGCAGTACTTC,CASSLEVGEQYF
11,.,TRBJ2-7,.,TRBV11-2,TGTGCCAGCAGCCCTGCCGACAAGCAGTACTTC,CASSPADKQYF
14,once,TRBJ2-3,.,TRBV11-2,TGTGCCAGCAGCTTAAATGGAGAGGGAGATACGCAGTATTTT,CASSLNGEGDTQYF
16,many,TRBJ1-2,.,TRBV6-6,TGTGCCAGCAGCGAAGGTCCGGCCGGAGGAGGATATGGCTACACCTTC,CASSEGPAGGGYGYTF
16,once,TRBJ2-6,.,TRBV28,TGTGCCAGTGTTACAGGGGAGGGGTCTGGGGCCAACGTCCTCACTTTC,CASVTGEGSGANVLTF
16,.,TRBJ2-2,.,TRBV24-1,TGTGCCACCAGTGGAGGGACCCCCGCGAACACCTGGGAGCTGTTTTTT,CATSGGTPANTWELFF
14,.,TRBJ2-1,.,TRBV11-2,TGTGCCAGCAGCTTATCCACAGTGGGGGATGAGCAGTTCTTC,CASSLSTVGDEQFF
15,.,TRBJ1-2,TRBD1,TRBV7-9,TGTGCCAGCAGCTTAAGCCGGGACAGGGCCTATGGCTACACCTTC,CASSLSRDRAYGYTF
15,.,TRBJ1-2,.,TRBV11-2,TGTGCCAGCAGTTTAAATGAGGTCCTCCAGGGGAGCTACACCTTC,CASSLNEVLQGSYTF
16,few,TRBJ2-7,TRBD2,TRBV5-1,TGCGCCAGCAGCTTAGGACTAGCGAGAGTAGCATACGAGCAGTACTTC,CASSLGLARVAYEQYF
14,.,TRBJ1-1,TRBD1,TRBV7-9,TGTGCCAGCAGCCCAGACAGGGTGAACACTGAAGCTTTCTTT,CASSPDRVNTEAFF
17,.,TRBJ2-7,.,TRBV11-3,TGTGCCAGCAGCTTAGGGATCCGTGACAAGATTTGCTACGAGCAGTACTTC,CASSLGIRDKICYEQYF
13,.,TRBJ1-1,.,TRBV11-2,TGTACCAGCAGTCTACAGTCGCTCACTGAAGCTTTCTTT,CTSSLQSLTEAFF
15,.,TRBJ2-7,TRBD2,TRBV5-1,TGCGCCAGCATGAGGAATAGCGGGGAAGCTTACGAGCAGTACTTC,CASMRNSGEAYEQYF
14,many,TRBJ2-1,TRBD2,TRBV11-1,TGTGCCAGCAGCTTAGCGCGGGAGTCCAATGAGCAGTTCTTC,CASSLARESNEQFF
16,many,TRBJ2-1,.,TRBV4-3,TGCGCCAGCAGCCAAGATGTTTTAGTATCCCGCAATGAGCAGTTCTTC,CASSQDVLVSRNEQFF
14,many,TRBJ1-2,.,TRBV6-2/TRBV6-3,TGTGCCAGCAGCTCTATAGCGGTCGTCTATGGCTACACCTTC,CASSSIAVVYGYTF